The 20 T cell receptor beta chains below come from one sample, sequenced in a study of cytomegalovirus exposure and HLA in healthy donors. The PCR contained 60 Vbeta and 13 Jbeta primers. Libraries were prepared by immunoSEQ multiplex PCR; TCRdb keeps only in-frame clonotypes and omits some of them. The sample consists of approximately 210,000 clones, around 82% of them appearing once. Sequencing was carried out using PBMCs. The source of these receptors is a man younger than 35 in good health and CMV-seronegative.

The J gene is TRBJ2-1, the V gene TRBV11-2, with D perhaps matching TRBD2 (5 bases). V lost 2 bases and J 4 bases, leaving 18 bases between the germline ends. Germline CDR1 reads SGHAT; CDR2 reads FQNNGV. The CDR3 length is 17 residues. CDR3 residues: CASSLPRRGREYNEQFF. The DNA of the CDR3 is TGTGCCAGCAGCTTACCCCGGAGAGGGAGAGAGTACAATGAGCAGTTCTTC.

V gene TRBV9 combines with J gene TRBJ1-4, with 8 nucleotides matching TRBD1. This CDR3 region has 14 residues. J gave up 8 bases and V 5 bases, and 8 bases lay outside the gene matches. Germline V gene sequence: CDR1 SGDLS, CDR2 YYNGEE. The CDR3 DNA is TGTGCCAGCAGTATGACAGGGGAGTTCGAAAAACTGTTTTTT. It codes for CASSMTGEFEKLFF.

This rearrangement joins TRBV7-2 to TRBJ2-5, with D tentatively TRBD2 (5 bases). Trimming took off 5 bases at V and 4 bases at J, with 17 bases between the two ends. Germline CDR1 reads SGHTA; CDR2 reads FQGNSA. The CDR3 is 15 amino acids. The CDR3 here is CASSADPRGRETQYF. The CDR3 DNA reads TGTGCCAGCAGCGCGGACCCCAGAGGGAGAGAGACCCAGTACTTC.

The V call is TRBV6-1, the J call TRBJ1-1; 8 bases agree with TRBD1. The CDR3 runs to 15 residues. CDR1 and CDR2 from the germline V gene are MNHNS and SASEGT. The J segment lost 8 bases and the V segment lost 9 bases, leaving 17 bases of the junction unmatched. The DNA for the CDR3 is TGTGCCAGTCGACAGGGGATCACGGACGACGGGGAAGCTTTCTTT. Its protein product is CASRQGITDDGEAFF.

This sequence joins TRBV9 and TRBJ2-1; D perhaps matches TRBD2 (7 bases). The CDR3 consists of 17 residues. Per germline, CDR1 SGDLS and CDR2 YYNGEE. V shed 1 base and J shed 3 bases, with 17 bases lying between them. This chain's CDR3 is CASSVSGGLGRYNEQFF. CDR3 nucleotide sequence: TGTGCCAGCAGCGTATCCGGGGGGCTAGGACGCTACAATGAGCAGTTCTTC.

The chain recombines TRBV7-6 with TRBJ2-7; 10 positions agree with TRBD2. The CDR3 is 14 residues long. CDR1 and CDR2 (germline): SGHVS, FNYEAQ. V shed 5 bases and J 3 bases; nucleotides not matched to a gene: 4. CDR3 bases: TGTGCCAGCAGCCAGCGGGGGGGCCGCTACGAGCAGTACTTC. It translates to CASSQRGGRYEQYF.

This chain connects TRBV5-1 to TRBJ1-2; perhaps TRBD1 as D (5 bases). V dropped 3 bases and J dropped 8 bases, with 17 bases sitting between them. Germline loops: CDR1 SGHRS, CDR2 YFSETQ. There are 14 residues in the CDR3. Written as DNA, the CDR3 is TGCGCCAGCAGCTCCCAAGGGGCAGGACACGGCTACACCTTC. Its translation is CASSSQGAGHGYTF.

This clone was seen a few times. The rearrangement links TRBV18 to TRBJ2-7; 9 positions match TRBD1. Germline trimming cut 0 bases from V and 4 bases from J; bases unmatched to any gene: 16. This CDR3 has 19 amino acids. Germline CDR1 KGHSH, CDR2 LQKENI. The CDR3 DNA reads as TGTGCCAGCTCACCACCGATGGCTACAGGGGGCTTTGAGGGGTACGAGCAGTACTTC. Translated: CASSPPMATGGFEGYEQYF. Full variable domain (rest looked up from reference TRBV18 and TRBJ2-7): NAGVMQNPRHLVRRRGQEARLRCSPMKGHSHVYWYRQLPEEGLKFMVYLQKENIIDESGMPKERFSAEFPKEGPSILRIQQVVRGDSAAYFCASSPPMATGGFEGYEQYFGPGTRLTVT.

The CDR3 DNA reads as TGTGCCAGCAGCGTCGCCGGGACTTCCTATGGCTACACCTTC. Its translation: CASSVAGTSYGYTF. J is TRBJ1-2 and V is TRBV9; possibly TRBD1 for D (5 bases). Trimming took off 2 bases at V and 4 bases at J, with 12 bases between the two ends. The germline V gene encodes CDR1 SGDLS and CDR2 YYNGEE. The CDR3 is 14 amino acids.

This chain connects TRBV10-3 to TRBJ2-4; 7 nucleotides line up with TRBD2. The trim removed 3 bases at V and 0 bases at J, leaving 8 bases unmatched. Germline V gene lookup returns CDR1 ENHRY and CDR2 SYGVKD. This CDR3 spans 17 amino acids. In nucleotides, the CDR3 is TGTGCCATCAGTGAACGAAAACTAGCGATAGCCAAAAACATTCAGTACTTC. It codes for CAISERKLAIAKNIQYF.

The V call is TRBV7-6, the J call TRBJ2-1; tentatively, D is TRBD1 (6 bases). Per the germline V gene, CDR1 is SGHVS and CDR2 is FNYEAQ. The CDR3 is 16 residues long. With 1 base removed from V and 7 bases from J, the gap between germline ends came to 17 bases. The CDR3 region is CASSLGGQIAWNEQFF. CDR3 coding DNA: TGTGCCAGCAGCTTAGGGGGGCAAATCGCTTGGAATGAGCAGTTCTTC.

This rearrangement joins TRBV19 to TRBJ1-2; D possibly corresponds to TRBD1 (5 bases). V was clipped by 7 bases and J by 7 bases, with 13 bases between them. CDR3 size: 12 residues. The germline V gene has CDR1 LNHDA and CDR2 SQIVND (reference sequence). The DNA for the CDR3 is TGTGCCAGTAATCAGGGTCTGCTTGGCTACACCTTC. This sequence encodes CASNQGLLGYTF.

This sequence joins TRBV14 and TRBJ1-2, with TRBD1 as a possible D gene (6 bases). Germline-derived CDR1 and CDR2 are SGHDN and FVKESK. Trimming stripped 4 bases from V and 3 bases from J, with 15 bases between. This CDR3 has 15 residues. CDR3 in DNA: TGTGCCAGCAGCCCAAGATCGGACAGCTACTATGGCTACACCTTC. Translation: CASSPRSDSYYGYTF.

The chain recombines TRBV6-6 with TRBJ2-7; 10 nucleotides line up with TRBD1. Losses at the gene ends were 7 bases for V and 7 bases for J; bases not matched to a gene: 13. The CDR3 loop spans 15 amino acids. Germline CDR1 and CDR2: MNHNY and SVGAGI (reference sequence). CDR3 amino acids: CASIPQGGQGREQYF. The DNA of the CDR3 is TGTGCCAGCATTCCACAGGGGGGACAGGGGAGAGAGCAGTACTTC.

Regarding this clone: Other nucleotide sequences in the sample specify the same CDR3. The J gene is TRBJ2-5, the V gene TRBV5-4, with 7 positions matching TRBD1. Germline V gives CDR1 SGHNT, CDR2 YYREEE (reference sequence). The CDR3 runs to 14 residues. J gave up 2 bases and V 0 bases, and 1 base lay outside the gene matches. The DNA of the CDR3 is TGTGCCAGCAGCTTGGGGGACAGTCAAGAGACCCAGTACTTC. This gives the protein CASSLGDSQETQYF.

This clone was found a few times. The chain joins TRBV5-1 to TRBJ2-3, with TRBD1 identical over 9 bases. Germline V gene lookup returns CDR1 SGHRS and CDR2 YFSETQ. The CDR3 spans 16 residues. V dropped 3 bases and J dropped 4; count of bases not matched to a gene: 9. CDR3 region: CASSWIRDRAADTQYF. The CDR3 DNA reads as TGCGCCAGCAGCTGGATCCGGGACAGGGCCGCAGATACGCAGTATTTT.

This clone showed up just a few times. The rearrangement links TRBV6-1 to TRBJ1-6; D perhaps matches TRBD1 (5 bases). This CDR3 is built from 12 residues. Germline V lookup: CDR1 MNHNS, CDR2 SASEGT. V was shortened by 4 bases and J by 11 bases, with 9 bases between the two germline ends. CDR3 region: CASSGGTTPLHF. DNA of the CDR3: TGTGCCAGCAGTGGTGGGACTACACCCCTCCACTTT.

CDR3 sequence (DNA): TGCGCCAGCAGCTTTCTTCCGGGACAGGGGGACAAGCAGTACTTC. It codes for CASSFLPGQGDKQYF. The chain links TRBV4-3 to TRBJ2-7; TRBD1 matches at 11 bases. Germline lookup yields CDR1 LGHNA and CDR2 YSLEER. The ends lost 5 bases at V and 8 bases at J; junction bases unmatched: 11. The CDR3 is 15 residues long.

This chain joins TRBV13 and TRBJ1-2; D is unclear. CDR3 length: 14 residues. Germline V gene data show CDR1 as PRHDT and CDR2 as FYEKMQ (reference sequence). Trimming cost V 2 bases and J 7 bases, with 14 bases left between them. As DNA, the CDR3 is TGTGCCAGCAGCTTATTTAGCCGAGGCATTGGCTACACCTTC. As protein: CASSLFSRGIGYTF.

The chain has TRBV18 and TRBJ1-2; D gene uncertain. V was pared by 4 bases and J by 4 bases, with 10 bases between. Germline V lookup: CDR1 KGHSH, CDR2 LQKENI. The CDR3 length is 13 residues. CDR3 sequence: CASSHPPVYGYTF. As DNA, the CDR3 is TGTGCCAGCTCACATCCCCCTGTCTATGGCTACACCTTC. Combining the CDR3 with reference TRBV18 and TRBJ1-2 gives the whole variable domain NAGVMQNPRHLVRRRGQEARLRCSPMKGHSHVYWYRQLPEEGLKFMVYLQKENIIDESGMPKERFSAEFPKEGPSILRIQQVVRGDSAAYFCASSHPPVYGYTFGSGTRLTVV.